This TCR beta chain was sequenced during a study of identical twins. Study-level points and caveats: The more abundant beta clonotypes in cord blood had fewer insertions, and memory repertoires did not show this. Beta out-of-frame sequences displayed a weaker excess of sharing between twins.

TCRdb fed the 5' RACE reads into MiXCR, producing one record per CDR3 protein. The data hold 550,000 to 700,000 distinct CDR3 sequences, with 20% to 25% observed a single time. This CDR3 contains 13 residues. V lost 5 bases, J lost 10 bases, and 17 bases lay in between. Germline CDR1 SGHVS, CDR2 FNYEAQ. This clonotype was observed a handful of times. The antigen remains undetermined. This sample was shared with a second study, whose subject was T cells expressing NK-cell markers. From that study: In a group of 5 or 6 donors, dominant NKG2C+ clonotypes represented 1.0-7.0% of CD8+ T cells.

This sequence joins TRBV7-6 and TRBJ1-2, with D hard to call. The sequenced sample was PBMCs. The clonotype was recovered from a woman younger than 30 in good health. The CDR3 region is CASSQPAARDYTF. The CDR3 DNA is TGTGCCAGCAGCCAACCGGCGGCGAGAGACTACACCTTC. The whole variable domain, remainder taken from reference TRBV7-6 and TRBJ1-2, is GAGVSQSPRYKVTKRGQDVALRCDPISGHVSLYWYRQALGQGPEFLTYFNYEAQQDKSGLPNDRFSAERPEGSISTLTIQRTEQRDSAMYRCASSQPAARDYTFGSGTRLTVV.